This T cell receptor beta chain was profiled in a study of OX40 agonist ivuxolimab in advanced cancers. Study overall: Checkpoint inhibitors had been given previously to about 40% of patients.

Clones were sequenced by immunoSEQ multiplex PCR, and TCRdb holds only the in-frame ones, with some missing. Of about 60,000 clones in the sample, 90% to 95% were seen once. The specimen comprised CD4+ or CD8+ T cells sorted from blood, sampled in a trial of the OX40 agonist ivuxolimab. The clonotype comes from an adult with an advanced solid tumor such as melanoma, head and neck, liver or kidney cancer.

As DNA, the CDR3 is TGTGCCAGCAGTTACTCGAACAGATGGGAGACCCAGTACTTC. Translated: CASSYSNRWETQYF. The chain employs TRBV6-5 and TRBJ2-5; D gene unclear. Germline CDR1 MNHEY, CDR2 SVGAGI. Trimming took off 0 bases at V and 5 bases at J, with 10 bases between the two ends. This CDR3 contains 14 residues.